The clone carrying this T cell receptor beta chain was detected only a few times. What it recognizes is unknown. TCRdb passed the RT-PCR reads through MiXCR, listing each CDR3 protein once. The data hold around 580,000 distinct CDR3 sequences, with about an eighth observed a single time. This sample is drawn from a study of response to subunit inactivated influenza vaccine. The study's findings and limits: It was the authors' suggestion that each seasonal influenza vaccination recruits few new T cells.

V lost 2 bases and J 2 bases, leaving 7 bases between the germline ends. The germline V gene has CDR1 LNHDA and CDR2 SQIVND (reference sequence). This CDR3 is 13 amino acids long. Sequenced material: PBMCs from blood, taken on the day of vaccination. The chain combines TRBV19 with TRBJ2-7; D unclear. This TCR was sampled from a man aged 50 to 59 who received an inactivated influenza vaccine. The chain's CDR3 is CASSIRTPYEQYF. The CDR3 DNA follows: TGTGCCAGTAGTATAAGGACCCCCTACGAGCAGTACTTC.